This T cell receptor (beta chain) is drawn from a study of regulatory T cells in long-lasting Graves disease. Regarding time point: newly diagnosed GD, antithyroid drugs for less than 3 months. The authors made the TCR library using RNA they extracted from PBMCs. iRepertoire HTBI primers and Arm-PCR of CDR3 regions built TCR beta libraries. One entry per CDR3 protein results from TCRdb running MiXCR on the multiplex PCR reads. The data show some 250,000 distinct CDR3 sequences, about a sixth seen once. This clonotype was observed many times. The V and J ends lost 7 bases and 2 bases, in that order; junction bases with no gene match: 5. Germline CDR1 DFQATT, CDR2 SNEGSKA (reference sequence). The CDR3 is 14 amino acids.

The V call is TRBV20-1, the J call TRBJ2-1; 10 nucleotides line up with TRBD2. Material: peripheral blood mononuclear cells (PBMCs), obtained at new diagnosis, from a patient treated with antithyroid drugs. This receptor was identified in a female donor with Graves disease. The CDR3 loop reads CSVPAGGTYNEQFF. The CDR3 bases are TGCAGTGTCCCAGCGGGAGGGACCTACAATGAGCAGTTCTTC.